This T cell receptor beta chain came from a study of CD8 T cells in ankylosing spondylitis (dated 2017 in TCRdb). Regarding the study in general: The study profiled T cell receptor beta repertoires in healthy donors and ankylosing spondylitis patients to find disease-linked TCR variants. In total, the full study cohort was made up of some 110 healthy donors and 25 to 30 ankylosing spondylitis patients. Peripheral blood was sampled, and synovial fluid was additionally collected from ankylosing spondylitis patients.

The CDR3, from cysteine to phenylalanine, totals 14 residues. Of the read, only the CDR3 DNA is kept; its 42 bases are in frame from base 1. V gives up 0 bases and J gives up 8 bases, and the segment between their germline ends measures 12 bases. CDR1 SGDLS and CDR2 YYNGEE are derived from the germline V gene. Worth noting for this clonotype: The clone's antigen remains unknown. Per-nucleotide qualities are absent, and no much larger clonotype sits a single base away.

Sequencing took place on an Illumina HiSeq 2500. Quantitative 5'-RACE with molecular barcodes was used to prepare TCR beta libraries. Turning to the authors' computational methods: A new computational method based on a probabilistic model of VDJ rearrangement was used to identify disease-linked TCR variants. Using fastp at Q25 and MiXCR, TCRdb reprocessed the public reads and kept productive beta chains. When rows share a CDR3 protein, they turn into one entry using the most common DNA and genes. The V and J calls reflect TCRdb's pipeline rather than the authors' work. A total of about 460,000 distinct CDR3 sequences appear in this sample, roughly 5.3% of them only once. The top ten clonotypes cover 3% to 4% of the sample. The investigation overall reported the following: Blood from ankylosing spondylitis patients appeared to be characterized by a TCR beta motif made up of several highly homologous amino acid variants. A CD8+ phenotype was shown by the disease-linked clones, which were found at relatively low frequencies in peripheral blood. According to the report, matched synovial fluid samples from ankylosing spondylitis patients were significantly enriched for the disease-linked clones. Some motif variants were previously reported in synovial fluid and blood of reactive arthritis patients, suggesting common disease-initiation mechanisms.

Recombination connected TRBV9 to TRBJ2-1; tentative D gene TRBD1, with 6 bases matching. The sequenced material came from blood, either unsorted or a sorted T cell fraction (not recorded which). The TCR comes from a male donor with ankylosing spondylitis. The nucleotide sequence reads as follows: TGTGCCAGCAGCGTAGTTACAGGGTCCGATGAGCAGTTCTTC. This encodes CASSVVTGSDEQFF.